This entry is about one T cell receptor beta chain. As yet, its antigen is unknown. TCRdb redid the calling of the 5' RACE reads with MiXCR, one entry per CDR3 protein. The repertoire has 35,000 to 45,000 distinct CDR3 sequences, about a fifth of them found once; the top ten carry around 4%. General study points: Tumor Treg TCRs overlapped most with tumor naive CD4+ cells. Tumor memory CD4+ T cell TCR gene usage clustered with blood and lymph node memory CD4+ cells and lymph node naive CD4+ cells.

Cells sorted as Tregs were CD4+, CD25+ and CD127-/low. The CDR3 length is 19 residues. The trim removed 6 bases at V and 9 bases at J, leaving 23 bases unmatched. Germline loops: CDR1 LNHDA, CDR2 SQIVND (reference sequence). The sequence derives from a female donor with breast cancer. Sequences were obtained from Tregs sorted from a lymph node. V is TRBV19 and J is TRBJ2-1, with 10 bases matching TRBD2. In DNA, the CDR3 is TGTGCCAGTAGCCACCCCGTCCCCGAACTAGCGGGATATCTAGGTGAGCAGTTCTTC. Amino acids: CASSHPVPELAGYLGEQFF.